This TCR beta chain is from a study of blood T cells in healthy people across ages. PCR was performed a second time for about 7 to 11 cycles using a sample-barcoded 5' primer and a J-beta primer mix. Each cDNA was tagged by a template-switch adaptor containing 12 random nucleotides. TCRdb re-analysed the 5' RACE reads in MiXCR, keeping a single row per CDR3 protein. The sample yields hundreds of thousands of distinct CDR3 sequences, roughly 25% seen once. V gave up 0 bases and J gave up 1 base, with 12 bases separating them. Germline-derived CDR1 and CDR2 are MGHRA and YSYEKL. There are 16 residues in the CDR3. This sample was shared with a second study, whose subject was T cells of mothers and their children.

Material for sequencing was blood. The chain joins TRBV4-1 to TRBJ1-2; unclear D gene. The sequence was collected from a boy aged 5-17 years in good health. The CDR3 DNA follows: TGCGCCAGCAGCCAAGATCTCCCAGAAAATAACTATGGCTACACCTTC. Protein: CASSQDLPENNYGYTF.